This T cell receptor beta chain was observed in a study of shared clonotypes between healthy human individuals. Notes on the study in general: Only blood was sampled, and tissue TCR repertoires likely differ from blood ones.

Concerning this clone itself: Antigen: not known.

Donors comprised healthy HIV-negative adults lacking recent acute infections or vaccinations. Memory CD4+ cells were the fraction left after CD45RA+ naive selection. V lost 2 bases to trimming and J lost 4 bases, with 8 bases between them. The CDR3 totals 13 residues. Germline loops: CDR1 LNHDA, CDR2 SQIVND (reference sequence). Assay execution took place at the deep level. Measured with immunoSEQ multiplex PCR; TCRdb has only the in-frame clones, and not every one. The sample lists over a million clones, roughly 96% seen once, with roughly 1.2% in the top ten. The V and J genes are TRBV19 and TRBJ2-5; D remains ambiguous. The sample consisted of naive CD4+ T cells sorted from blood. This sample's subset: CD45RA+ positively selected. The source of this sequence is a man younger than 45 in good health. The CDR3 DNA sequence: TGTGCCAGTAGTATAACTTGGCGAGAGACCCAGTACTTC. It specifies CASSITWRETQYF.